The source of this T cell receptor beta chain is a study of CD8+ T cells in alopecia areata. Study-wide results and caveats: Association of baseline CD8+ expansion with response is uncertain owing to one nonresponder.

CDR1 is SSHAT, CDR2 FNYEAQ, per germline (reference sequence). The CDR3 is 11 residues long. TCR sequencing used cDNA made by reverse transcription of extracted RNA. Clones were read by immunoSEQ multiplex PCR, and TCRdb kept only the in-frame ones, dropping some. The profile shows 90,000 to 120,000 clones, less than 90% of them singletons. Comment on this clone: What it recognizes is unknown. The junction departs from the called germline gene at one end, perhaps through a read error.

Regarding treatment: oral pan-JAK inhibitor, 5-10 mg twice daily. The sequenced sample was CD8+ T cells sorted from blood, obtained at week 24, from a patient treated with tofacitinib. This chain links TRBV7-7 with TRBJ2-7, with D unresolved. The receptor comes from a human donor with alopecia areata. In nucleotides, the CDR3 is TGTGCTAGCAGCGTCCTCTACGAGCAGTACTTC. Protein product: CASSVLYEQYF.